This T cell receptor (beta chain) originates from a study of T cell responses to AZD1222 COVID-19 vaccine. General study findings and limits: Only a handful of individuals given AZD1222 were seropositive at baseline.

Germline lookup yields CDR1 SNHLY and CDR2 FYNNEI. The V end was cut by 0 bases, the J end by 2 bases, with 17 bases between. CDR3 length: 17 amino acids. Profiling relied on immunoSEQ multiplex PCR, and the TCRdb table lists in-frame clones only, not all of them. The profile shows fewer than 200,000 clones, 88% of them singletons. Concerning this clone itself: Its specificity is not known.

The chain joins TRBV2 to TRBJ2-7; possible D gene TRBD1, 6 bases. The sequenced sample was peripheral blood, obtained 28 days after the second AZD1222 dose. The receptor was isolated from an adult who received the AZD1222 COVID-19 vaccine. CDR3 coding DNA: TGTGCCAGCAGTGAAGCTATGCTCGCCGGGGACACCTACGAGCAGTACTTC. It specifies CASSEAMLAGDTYEQYF.